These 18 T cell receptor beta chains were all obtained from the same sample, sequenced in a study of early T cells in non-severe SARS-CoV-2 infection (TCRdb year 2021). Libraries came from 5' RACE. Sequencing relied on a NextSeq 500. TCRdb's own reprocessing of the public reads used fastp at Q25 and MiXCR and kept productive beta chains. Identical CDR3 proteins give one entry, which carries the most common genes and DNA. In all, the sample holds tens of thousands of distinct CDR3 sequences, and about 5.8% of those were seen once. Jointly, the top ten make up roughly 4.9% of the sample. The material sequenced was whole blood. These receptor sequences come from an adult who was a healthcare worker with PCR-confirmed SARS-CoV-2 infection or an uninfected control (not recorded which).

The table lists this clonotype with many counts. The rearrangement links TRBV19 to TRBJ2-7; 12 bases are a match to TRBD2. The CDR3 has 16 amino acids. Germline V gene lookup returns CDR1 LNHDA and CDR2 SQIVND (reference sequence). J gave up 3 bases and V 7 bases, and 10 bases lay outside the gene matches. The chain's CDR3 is CASTPTSGGAGYEQYF. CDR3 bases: TGTGCCAGTACCCCGACTAGCGGGGGTGCGGGCTACGAGCAGTACTTC.

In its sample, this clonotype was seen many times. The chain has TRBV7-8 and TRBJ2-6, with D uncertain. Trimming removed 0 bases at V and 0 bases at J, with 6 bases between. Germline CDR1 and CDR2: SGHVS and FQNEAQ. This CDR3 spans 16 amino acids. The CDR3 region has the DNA TGTGCCAGCAGCTTAGCGCCAGGCTCTGGGGCCAACGTCCTGACTTTC. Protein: CASSLAPGSGANVLTF.

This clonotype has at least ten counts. CDR3 amino acids: CASSFTEEKLFF. CDR3 nucleotides: TGTGCCAGCAGCTTTACAGAAGAAAAACTGTTTTTT. The chain is built from TRBV11-2 and TRBJ1-4; D remains unclear. Trimming took 3 bases from V and 8 from J, leaving 7 bases between them. Germline V gene data show CDR1 as SGHAT and CDR2 as FQNNGV. The CDR3 is made up of 12 amino acids.

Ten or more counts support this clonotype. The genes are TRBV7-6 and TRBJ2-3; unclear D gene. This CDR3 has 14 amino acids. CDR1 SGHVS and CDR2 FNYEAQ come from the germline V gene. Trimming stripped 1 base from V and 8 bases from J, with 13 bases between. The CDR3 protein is CASSLDGSRSTQYF. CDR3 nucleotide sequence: TGTGCCAGCAGCTTAGATGGGTCTAGAAGTACGCAGTATTTT.

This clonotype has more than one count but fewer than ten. The CDR3 here is CASSLTSGGHEQFF. The DNA for the CDR3 is TGTGCCAGCAGCCTTACTAGCGGGGGGCATGAGCAGTTCTTC. The chain links TRBV9 to TRBJ2-1; 12 positions agree with TRBD2. CDR3 size: 14 residues. Germline trimming cut 4 bases from V and 8 bases from J; bases unmatched to any gene: 4. Germline assignment: CDR1 SGDLS and CDR2 YYNGEE.

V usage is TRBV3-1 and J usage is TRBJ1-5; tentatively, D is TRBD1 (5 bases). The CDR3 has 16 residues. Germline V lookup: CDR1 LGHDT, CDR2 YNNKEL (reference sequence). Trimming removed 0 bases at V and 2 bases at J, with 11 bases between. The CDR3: CASSQEGRVGNQPQHF. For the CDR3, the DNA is TGTGCCAGCAGCCAAGAGGGCAGGGTCGGCAATCAGCCCCAGCATTTT.

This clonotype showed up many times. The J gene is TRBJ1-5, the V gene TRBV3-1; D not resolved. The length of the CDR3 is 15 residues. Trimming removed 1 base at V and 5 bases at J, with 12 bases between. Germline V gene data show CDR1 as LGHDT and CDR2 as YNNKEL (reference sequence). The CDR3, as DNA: TGTGCCAGCAGCCAAGGAACCTGGGATCATCAGCCCCAGCATTTT. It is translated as CASSQGTWDHQPQHF.

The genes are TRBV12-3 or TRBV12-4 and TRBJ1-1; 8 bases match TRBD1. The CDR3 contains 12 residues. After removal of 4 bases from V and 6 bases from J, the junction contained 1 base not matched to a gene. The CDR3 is CASSWTGSEAFF. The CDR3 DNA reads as TGTGCCAGCAGTTGGACAGGGTCTGAAGCTTTCTTT.

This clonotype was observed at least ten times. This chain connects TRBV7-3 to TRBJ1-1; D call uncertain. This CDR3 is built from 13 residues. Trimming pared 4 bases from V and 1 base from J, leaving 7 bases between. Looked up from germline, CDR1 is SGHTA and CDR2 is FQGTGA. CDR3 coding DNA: TGTGCCAGCAGCTCTGCGGGGAACACTGAAGCTTTCTTT. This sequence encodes CASSSAGNTEAFF.

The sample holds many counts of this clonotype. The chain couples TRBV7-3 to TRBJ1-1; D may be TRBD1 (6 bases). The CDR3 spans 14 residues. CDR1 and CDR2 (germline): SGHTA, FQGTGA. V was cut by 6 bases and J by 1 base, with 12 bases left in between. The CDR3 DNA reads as TGTGCCAGCAGGAAGGGACACGCGAACACTGAAGCTTTCTTT. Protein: CASRKGHANTEAFF.

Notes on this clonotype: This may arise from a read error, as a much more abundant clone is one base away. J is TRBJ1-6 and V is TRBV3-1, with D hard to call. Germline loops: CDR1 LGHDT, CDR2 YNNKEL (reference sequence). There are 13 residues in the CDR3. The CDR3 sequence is CANSPVKDSPLHF. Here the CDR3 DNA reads TGTGCCAACAGCCCGGTTAAGGATTCACCCCTCCACTTT.

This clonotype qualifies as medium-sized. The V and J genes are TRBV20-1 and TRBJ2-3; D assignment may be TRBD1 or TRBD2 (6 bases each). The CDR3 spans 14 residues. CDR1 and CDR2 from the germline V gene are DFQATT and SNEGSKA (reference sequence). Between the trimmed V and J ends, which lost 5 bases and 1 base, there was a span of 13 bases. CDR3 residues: CSAYGGVGTDTQYF. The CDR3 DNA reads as TGCAGTGCTTACGGGGGCGTCGGCACAGATACGCAGTATTTT.

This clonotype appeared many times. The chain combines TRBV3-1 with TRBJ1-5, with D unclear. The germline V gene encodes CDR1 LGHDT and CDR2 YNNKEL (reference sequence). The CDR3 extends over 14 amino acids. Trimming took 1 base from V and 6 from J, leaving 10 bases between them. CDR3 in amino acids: CASSQGQTSQPQHF. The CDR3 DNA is TGTGCCAGCAGCCAAGGGCAGACGAGTCAGCCCCAGCATTTT.

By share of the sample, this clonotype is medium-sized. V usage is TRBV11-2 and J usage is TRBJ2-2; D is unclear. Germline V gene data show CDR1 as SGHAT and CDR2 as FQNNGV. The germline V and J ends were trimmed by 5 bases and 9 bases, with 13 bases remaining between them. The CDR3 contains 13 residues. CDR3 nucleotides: TGTGCCAGCAGCCGACCGGAAGGCCGGGAGCTGTTTTTT. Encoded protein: CASSRPEGRELFF. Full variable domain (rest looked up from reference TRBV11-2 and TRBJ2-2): EAGVAQSPRYKIIEKRQSVAFWCNPISGHATLYWYQQILGQGPKLLIQFQNNGVVDDSQLPKDRFSAERLKGVDSTLKIQPAKLEDSAVYLCASSRPEGRELFFGEGSRLTVL.

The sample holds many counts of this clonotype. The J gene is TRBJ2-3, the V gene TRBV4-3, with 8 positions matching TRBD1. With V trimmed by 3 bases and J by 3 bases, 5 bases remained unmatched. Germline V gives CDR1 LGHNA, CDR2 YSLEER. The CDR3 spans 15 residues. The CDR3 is CASSQGQAGTDTQYF. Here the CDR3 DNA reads TGCGCCAGCAGCCAGGGACAGGCAGGGACAGATACGCAGTATTTT.

CDR3 amino acids: CASRLVSSQNIQYF. The CDR3 DNA sequence: TGTGCAAGTCGCTTAGTTTCTAGCCAAAACATTCAGTACTTC. The V call is TRBV12-2, the J call TRBJ2-4. TRBV12-2 constitutes a pseudogene. This CDR3 contains 14 residues.

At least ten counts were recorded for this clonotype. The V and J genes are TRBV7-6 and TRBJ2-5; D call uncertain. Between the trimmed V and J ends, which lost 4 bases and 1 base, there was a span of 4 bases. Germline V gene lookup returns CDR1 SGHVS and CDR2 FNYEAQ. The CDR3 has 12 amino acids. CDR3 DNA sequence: TGTGCCAGCAGCTCGACCCAAGAGACCCAGTACTTC. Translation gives CASSSTQETQYF.

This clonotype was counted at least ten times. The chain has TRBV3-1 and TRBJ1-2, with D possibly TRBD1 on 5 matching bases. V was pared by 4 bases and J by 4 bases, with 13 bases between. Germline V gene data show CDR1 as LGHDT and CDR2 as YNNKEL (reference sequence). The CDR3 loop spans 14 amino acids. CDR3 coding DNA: TGTGCCAGCAGCCCGGGACCGACCCGCTATGGCTACACCTTC. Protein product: CASSPGPTRYGYTF.